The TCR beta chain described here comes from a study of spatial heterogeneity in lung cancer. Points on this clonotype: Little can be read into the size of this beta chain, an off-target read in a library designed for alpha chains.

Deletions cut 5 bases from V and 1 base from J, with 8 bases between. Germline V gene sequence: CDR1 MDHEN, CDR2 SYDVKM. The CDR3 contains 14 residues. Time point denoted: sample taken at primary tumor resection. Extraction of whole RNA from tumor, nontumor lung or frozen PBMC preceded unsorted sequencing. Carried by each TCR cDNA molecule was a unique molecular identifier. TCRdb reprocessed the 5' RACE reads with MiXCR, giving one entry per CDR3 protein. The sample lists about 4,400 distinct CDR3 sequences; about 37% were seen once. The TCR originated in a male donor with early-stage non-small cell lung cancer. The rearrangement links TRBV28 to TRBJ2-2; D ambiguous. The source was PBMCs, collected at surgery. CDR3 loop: CASSVPENTGELFF. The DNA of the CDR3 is TGTGCCAGCAGTGTACCGGAGAACACCGGGGAGCTGTTTTTT.